The 16 T cell receptor beta chains listed next were all sequenced from one sample in a study of blood T cells in healthy people across ages. It was with a sample-barcoded 5' primer and a J-beta primer mix that a second PCR of roughly 7 to 12 cycles was run. Via MiXCR, TCRdb re-called the 5' RACE reads, giving one row per CDR3 protein. Seen here are 790,000 or so distinct CDR3 sequences, 56% observed once, and the top ten hold roughly 24%. Sequenced material: blood. The source of these receptors is a man aged 40-49 years in good health.

This clonotype was seen a handful of times. The chain carries TRBV11-2 and TRBJ2-3; D unclear. CDR3 length equals 17 residues. Germline V gene lookup returns CDR1 SGHAT and CDR2 FQNNGV. V gave up 0 bases and J gave up 2 bases, with 15 bases separating them. The CDR3 loop is CASSLDIGRIPTDTQYF. The DNA of the CDR3 is TGTGCCAGCAGCTTAGATATCGGCCGGATCCCCACAGATACGCAGTATTTT.

The V gene is TRBV10-3, the J gene TRBJ2-5; D gene uncertain. Per the germline V gene, CDR1 is ENHRY and CDR2 is SYGVKD. Trimming took 8 bases from V and 2 from J, leaving 15 bases between them. The CDR3 totals 14 residues. The CDR3 bases are TGTGCCATCGCTCGGGCAGCAAAACAAGAGACCCAGTACTTC. Translated, it gives CAIARAAKQETQYF.

This chain uses TRBV12-3 or TRBV12-4 with TRBJ2-3; 8 bases map to TRBD2. The V segment lost 5 bases and the J segment 4 bases; nucleotides outside the gene matches: 5. CDR3 length: 14 residues. CDR3 nucleotides: TGTGCCAGCAGTATGAGCGGGGGTTCAGATACGCAGTATTTT. Residues: CASSMSGGSDTQYF.

This clonotype was seen only a few times. The chain carries TRBV7-2 and TRBJ2-1; D may be TRBD2 (5 bases). The length of the CDR3 is 13 residues. Germline values: CDR1 SGHTA, CDR2 FQGNSA. V shed 6 bases and J shed 3 bases, with 9 bases lying between them. CDR3: CASSRDFYNEQFF. CDR3 DNA: TGTGCCAGCAGTCGGGATTTCTACAATGAGCAGTTCTTC.

This clonotype was detected only a few times. The J gene is TRBJ2-7, the V gene TRBV27; D remains ambiguous. Germline V gives CDR1 MNHEY, CDR2 SMNVEV (reference sequence). The CDR3 is made up of 14 amino acids. The ends were cut back, 5 bases at V and 2 bases at J, with 13 bases in the middle. The CDR3 here is CASSPGPRTYEQYF. The CDR3, as DNA: TGTGCCAGCAGTCCCGGTCCGCGGACCTACGAGCAGTACTTC.

This clonotype has only a few counts. This chain connects TRBV7-2 to TRBJ2-4; D unclear. V lost 5 bases to trimming and J lost 1 base, with 15 bases between them. This CDR3 spans 16 amino acids. Germline V gives CDR1 SGHTA, CDR2 FQGNSA. In nucleotides, the CDR3 is TGTGCCAGCAGCGAAGAGGTTGTTGGGGCCAAAAACATTCAGTACTTC. As protein: CASSEEVVGAKNIQYF.

The CDR3 region has the DNA TGTGCCAGCAGCCAAGCGGGTTTTACGCCTTCTAGCTACGAGCAGTACTTC. This gives the protein CASSQAGFTPSSYEQYF. V usage is TRBV3-1 and J usage is TRBJ2-7; no clear D. Germline V gene data show CDR1 as LGHDT and CDR2 as YNNKEL (reference sequence). The CDR3 is made up of 17 amino acids. V shed 1 base and J shed 3 bases, with 19 bases lying between them.

This clonotype was observed a handful of times. The chain is built from TRBV15 and TRBJ2-5; D ambiguous. This CDR3 is 15 amino acids long. V gave up 0 bases and J gave up 5 bases, with 13 bases separating them. Germline loops: CDR1 LNHNV, CDR2 YYDKDF (reference sequence). Here the CDR3 DNA reads TGTGCCACCAGCAGAGATAGGGAAGTCGGCGAGACCCAGTACTTC. Translated, it gives CATSRDREVGETQYF.

This clonotype appeared many times. This chain connects TRBV27 to TRBJ2-7; 8 bases are a match to TRBD1. This CDR3 has 13 amino acids. V lost 6 bases and J lost 4; bases outside the gene matches: 5. Looked up from germline, CDR1 is MNHEY and CDR2 is SMNVEV (reference sequence). The CDR3 DNA is TGTGCCAGCAGCCGACAGGGGAAATACGAGCAGTACTTC. This encodes CASSRQGKYEQYF.

The chain carries TRBV19 and TRBJ1-3, with D maybe TRBD1 (5 bases). The CDR3 runs 17 residues. Germline V gene lookup returns CDR1 LNHDA and CDR2 SQIVND (reference sequence). Between the trimmed V and J ends, which lost 5 bases and 0 bases, there was a span of 17 bases. The CDR3 is CASSALRDRDSGNTIYF. The CDR3 DNA follows: TGTGCCAGTAGTGCCCTCCGGGACCGTGACTCTGGAAACACCATATATTTT. Drawing the rest from reference TRBV19 and TRBJ1-3, the complete variable domain is DGGITQSPKYLFRKEGQNVTLSCEQNLNHDAMYWYRQDPGQGLRLIYYSQIVNDFQKGDIAEGYSVSREKKESFPLTVTSAQKNPTAFYLCASSALRDRDSGNTIYFGEGSWLTVV.

The chain joins TRBV20-1 to TRBJ2-5; the match to TRBD2 covers 8 bases. Judging by the DNA end, TRBJ2-7 fits better; the J call may be wrong. This CDR3 is 13 amino acids long. Looked up from germline, CDR1 is DFQATT and CDR2 is SNEGSKA (reference sequence). CDR3 DNA: TGCAGTGTCCCCGGGGGGGCGCTTCACGAGCAGTACTTC. Translation: CSVPGGALHEQYF.

This rearrangement joins TRBV7-2 to TRBJ2-7; D gene ambiguous. The CDR3 spans 14 residues. Trimming left V 4 bases short and J 3 bases short, with 13 bases between. From germline, CDR1 is SGHTA and CDR2 FQGNSA. CDR3 protein: CASSSPMTNYEQYF. The CDR3 nucleotides read TGTGCCAGCAGCTCCCCCATGACCAACTACGAGCAGTACTTC.

This rearrangement joins TRBV20-1 to TRBJ2-7, with 11 bases fitting TRBD2. There are 15 residues in the CDR3. V was pared by 3 bases and J by 6 bases, with 10 bases of the junction left unmatched. Germline-derived CDR1 and CDR2 are DFQATT and SNEGSKA (reference sequence). CDR3 in DNA: TGCAGTGCTAGTCCGACTAGCGGGGTAACGAGCGAGCAGTACTTC. It encodes CSASPTSGVTSEQYF.

This clonotype turned up a few times. The chain carries TRBV5-1 and TRBJ2-5, with 10 bases aligning to TRBD2. CDR1 is SGHRS, CDR2 YFSETQ, per germline. J lost 2 bases, V lost 1 base, and 5 bases had no gene match. The CDR3 is 16 residues long. The CDR3 protein is CASSLRSSGGQETQYF. The CDR3 nucleotides are TGCGCCAGCAGCTTGAGATCTAGCGGGGGACAAGAGACCCAGTACTTC. The full variable domain, in which reference TRBV5-1 and TRBJ2-5 provide the parts outside the CDR3, is KAGVTQTPRYLIKTRGQQVTLSCSPISGHRSVSWYQQTPGQGLQFLFEYFSETQRNKGNFPGRFSGRQFSNSRSEMNVSTLELGDSALYLCASSLRSSGGQETQYFGPGTRLLVL.

J is TRBJ2-4 and V is TRBV6-2 or TRBV6-3; the D is unclear. TRBJ2-7 explains the end of the DNA better; the J call may be wrong. CDR1 is MNHEY and CDR2 is SVGEGT in the germline V gene. The CDR3 consists of 13 residues. The CDR3 here is CASSYAGPYEQYF. The CDR3 coding sequence is TGTGCCAGCAGTTACGCTGGACCCTACGAGCAGTACTTC.

The gene calls are TRBV7-9 and TRBJ2-4; D is perhaps TRBD1 or TRBD2 (6 bases each). The J call may be faulty, since TRBJ2-7 better matches the DNA end. In germline, CDR1 is SEHNR, CDR2 FQNEAQ (reference sequence). The CDR3 loop spans 15 amino acids. The CDR3 sequence: CASSFSTGTFGEQYF. CDR3 sequence (DNA): TGTGCCAGCAGCTTTTCTACAGGGACTTTTGGCGAGCAGTACTTC.